Each of the 28 T cell receptor beta chains below was sequenced from the same sample in a study of cytomegalovirus exposure and HLA in healthy donors (dated by TCRdb to the late 2010s). To prepare the library, the immunoSEQ multiplex PCR assay was applied. For the multiplex PCR, a mixture combining 60 forward primers for TCR Vbeta segments and 13 reverse primers for TCR Jbeta segments was used. TCRdb holds this immuneACCESS table with in-frame rearrangements only. Some clones are missing; in checked studies, unresolved V genes explain under half, and the rest has no known cause. Counted in this sample were around 120,000 clones; approximately 70% of them appeared once. The ten largest clones add up to over 2% of the sample. The sample was PBMCs. Receptor source: a woman in her fifties or sixties in good health and CMV-seropositive.

The table lists this clone with a few counts. The rearrangement links TRBV7-9 to TRBJ1-6, with 8 bases matching TRBD1. V lost 4 bases to trimming and J lost 7 bases; unmatched junction nucleotides: 3. This CDR3 spans 14 amino acids. Germline V gene data show CDR1 as SEHNR and CDR2 as FQNEAQ (reference sequence). DNA of the CDR3: TGTGCCAGCAGCTCAGGACAGGGAAATTCACCCCTCCACTTT. Translation: CASSSGQGNSPLHF. Combining the CDR3 with reference TRBV7-9 and TRBJ1-6 gives the whole variable domain DTGVSQNPRHKITKRGQNVTFRCDPISEHNRLYWYRQTLGQGPEFLTYFQNEAQLEKSRLLSDRFSAERPKGSFSTLEIQRTEQGDSAMYLCASSSGQGNSPLHFGNGTRLTVT.

The J gene is TRBJ1-1, the V gene TRBV18; the D gene is possibly TRBD1 (5 bases). Germline CDR1 KGHSH, CDR2 LQKENI. This CDR3 is 13 amino acids long. Trimming cost V 2 bases and J 12 bases, with 16 bases left between them. The CDR3 DNA follows: TGTGCCAGCTCACCAACTAGGACGGGGGAAACTTTCTTT. Encoded protein: CASSPTRTGETFF.

The chain combines TRBV2 with TRBJ2-7, with D possibly matching TRBD1 (5 bases). V was clipped by 6 bases and J by 6 bases, with 18 bases between them. Per the germline V gene, CDR1 is SNHLY and CDR2 is FYNNEI. The CDR3 runs 14 residues. The CDR3 region is CASRGREARGEQYF. The CDR3, as DNA: TGTGCCAGCAGGGGGCGAGAAGCGAGAGGCGAGCAGTACTTC.

V and J are TRBV19 and TRBJ1-1; possibly TRBD1 for D (6 bases). Deletions cut 7 bases from V and 1 base from J, with 10 bases between. This CDR3 contains 13 residues. The germline CDR1 and CDR2 sequences are LNHDA and SQIVND (reference sequence). The CDR3 protein is CASTLGGNTEAFF. As DNA, the CDR3 is TGTGCCAGTACCTTAGGGGGGAACACTGAAGCTTTCTTT. Together with reference TRBV19 and TRBJ1-1, the CDR3 gives the full variable domain: DGGITQSPKYLFRKEGQNVTLSCEQNLNHDAMYWYRQDPGQGLRLIYYSQIVNDFQKGDIAEGYSVSREKKESFPLTVTSAQKNPTAFYLCASTLGGNTEAFFGQGTRLTVV.

This clone was observed a single time. V gene TRBV6-5 combines with J gene TRBJ1-6; D not certain. The CDR3 runs 15 residues. CDR1 MNHEY and CDR2 SVGAGI come from the germline V gene. Trimming took 6 bases from V and 7 from J, leaving 16 bases between them. Here the CDR3 DNA reads TGTGCCAGCAGACTCGTCAGACATTTGAATTCACCCCTCCACTTT. Its translation is CASRLVRHLNSPLHF.

The V gene is TRBV14, the J gene TRBJ2-7; D is unresolved. V lost 5 bases and J 0 bases, leaving 8 bases between the germline ends. Germline lookup yields CDR1 SGHDN and CDR2 FVKESK. The CDR3 extends over 13 amino acids. The CDR3 is CASSSTFSYEQYF. The CDR3 nucleotides read TGTGCCAGCAGCTCCACATTCTCCTACGAGCAGTACTTC.

In DNA form, the CDR3 reads TGCGCCAGTTGGACAAACCGGAGACAGGCACATACGAGCTCTGGAAACACCATATATTTT. The encoded protein is CASWTNRRQAHTSSGNTIYF. The V gene is TRBV5-1, the J gene TRBJ1-3; tentative D call: TRBD1 (6 bases). The V end was cut by 8 bases, the J end by 0 bases, with 30 bases between. The CDR3 is made up of 20 amino acids. Germline V lookup: CDR1 SGHRS, CDR2 YFSETQ.

The chain links TRBV5-1 to TRBJ1-4, with a possible D match to TRBD1 (6 bases). V dropped 4 bases and J dropped 7 bases, with 14 bases sitting between them. The CDR3 sequence is 14 residues long. Germline CDR1 SGHRS, CDR2 YFSETQ. The CDR3: CASSQRGGGEKLFF. For the CDR3, the DNA is TGCGCCAGCAGCCAGAGAGGGGGTGGTGAAAAACTGTTTTTT.

This chain connects TRBV5-1 to TRBJ2-1; no clear D. The germline V and J ends were trimmed by 5 bases and 3 bases, with 12 bases remaining between them. Germline V gene sequence: CDR1 SGHRS, CDR2 YFSETQ. The CDR3 has 14 residues. CDR3 in amino acids: CASRPSDYYNEQFF. The CDR3 region has the DNA TGCGCCAGCAGGCCCTCAGATTACTACAATGAGCAGTTCTTC.

The V gene is TRBV7-9, the J gene TRBJ2-2; TRBD1 aligns across 12 bases. The CDR3 runs to 17 residues. The V segment lost 4 bases and the J segment 6 bases; nucleotides outside the gene matches: 9. Germline V CDR1 and CDR2: SEHNR, FQNEAQ (reference sequence). CDR3 in amino acids: CASSSPAGQGASGELFF. The CDR3 DNA follows: TGTGCCAGCAGCTCTCCGGCGGGACAGGGGGCTTCCGGGGAGCTGTTTTTT.

The V and J genes are TRBV19 and TRBJ1-1; 8 bases map to TRBD1. With 3 bases clipped from V and 0 bases from J, the junction kept 3 bases outside the gene matches. The CDR3 has 15 amino acids. Germline CDR1 LNHDA, CDR2 SQIVND (reference sequence). CDR3 residues: CASSMTGAMNTEAFF. Here the CDR3 DNA reads TGTGCCAGTAGTATGACAGGGGCGATGAACACTGAAGCTTTCTTT.

The gene calls are TRBV7-9 and TRBJ2-3; 7 bases are a match to TRBD1. The ends lost 3 bases at V and 1 base at J; junction bases unmatched: 4. CDR3 length: 15 amino acids. The V gene's germline CDR1 is SEHNR and CDR2 FQNEAQ (reference sequence). The CDR3 bases are TGTGCCAGCAGCTTGCCTCAGGGGGGCACAGATACGCAGTATTTT. Its translation: CASSLPQGGTDTQYF.

The V gene is TRBV7-9, the J gene TRBJ1-6; 10 positions agree with TRBD1. This CDR3 contains 13 residues. The V segment lost 6 bases and the J segment 9 bases; nucleotides outside the gene matches: 2. Germline CDR1 and CDR2: SEHNR and FQNEAQ (reference sequence). The CDR3 region has the DNA TGTGCCAGCAGGGGACAGGGGACTTCACCCCTCCACTTT. It yields the protein CASRGQGTSPLHF.

This clone was picked up a small number of times. This chain joins TRBV6-1 and TRBJ2-7; D uncertain. V lost 4 bases and J 2 bases, leaving 6 bases between the germline ends. The CDR3 extends over 12 amino acids. Germline loops: CDR1 MNHNS, CDR2 SASEGT. The CDR3: CASSVQTYEQYF. DNA of the CDR3: TGTGCCAGCAGTGTACAAACCTACGAGCAGTACTTC.

V and J are TRBV7-2 and TRBJ1-2; TRBD1 agrees at 9 bases. Germline V gene sequence: CDR1 SGHTA, CDR2 FQGNSA. The length of the CDR3 is 13 residues. V was pared by 4 bases and J by 5 bases, with 2 bases of the junction left unmatched. The CDR3 reads CASSSGQGYGYTF. The CDR3 region has the DNA TGTGCCAGCAGCTCGGGACAGGGATATGGCTACACCTTC.

The gene calls are TRBV19 and TRBJ2-3; D is possibly TRBD1 (5 bases). V was shortened by 1 base and J by 1 base, with 9 bases between the two germline ends. CDR1 and CDR2 from the germline V gene are LNHDA and SQIVND (reference sequence). The CDR3 runs to 15 residues. CDR3 bases: TGTGCCAGTAGTATAGGCGAAGGGGGCACAGATACGCAGTATTTT. Residues: CASSIGEGGTDTQYF.

This sequence joins TRBV11-2 and TRBJ2-7; tentatively, D is TRBD1 (6 bases). The germline V and J ends were trimmed by 6 bases and 4 bases, with 10 bases remaining between them. This CDR3 spans 12 amino acids. The germline gives CDR1 SGHAT, CDR2 FQNNGV. The CDR3 protein is CASRPDRYEQYF. The CDR3 DNA sequence: TGTGCCAGCAGACCCGACAGGTACGAGCAGTACTTC. Using reference TRBV11-2 and TRBJ2-7 for the parts outside the CDR3, the full variable domain is EAGVAQSPRYKIIEKRQSVAFWCNPISGHATLYWYQQILGQGPKLLIQFQNNGVVDDSQLPKDRFSAERLKGVDSTLKIQPAKLEDSAVYLCASRPDRYEQYFGPGTRLTVT.

The chain joins TRBV7-8 to TRBJ1-1, with TRBD1 matching 7 bases. Germline CDR1 is SGHVS and CDR2 is FQNEAQ. J gave up 4 bases and V 5 bases, and 4 bases lay outside the gene matches. CDR3 size: 13 residues. CDR3 in DNA: TGTGCCAGCAGCCCGAAGGGGGCCACTGAAGCTTTCTTT. Its translation: CASSPKGATEAFF.

The chain is built from TRBV6-6 and TRBJ1-2, with 8 bases identical to TRBD1. This CDR3 region has 13 residues. Germline-derived CDR1 and CDR2 are MNHNY and SVGAGI (reference sequence). With 6 bases clipped from V and 6 bases from J, the junction kept 6 bases outside the gene matches. The CDR3 reads CASRTGTGDGYTF. In nucleotides, the CDR3 is TGTGCCAGCAGAACCGGGACAGGCGATGGCTACACCTTC.

The chain has TRBV9 and TRBJ2-1, with 15 bases lining up with TRBD2. The CDR3 spans 15 residues. After removal of 3 bases from V and 7 bases from J, the junction contained 2 bases not matched to a gene. Per the germline V gene, CDR1 is SGDLS and CDR2 is YYNGEE. This chain's CDR3 is CASSGTSGGGNEQFF. CDR3 bases: TGTGCCAGCAGCGGGACTAGCGGGGGGGGGAATGAGCAGTTCTTC.

The chain links TRBV10-3 to TRBJ1-1, with D possibly TRBD1 on 6 matching bases. The CDR3 extends over 16 amino acids. Germline lookup yields CDR1 ENHRY and CDR2 SYGVKD. The germline V and J ends were trimmed by 8 bases and 0 bases, with 19 bases remaining between them. The CDR3 region has the DNA TGTGCCATCGTTACCCGTCGGCAGGGGATGAACACTGAAGCTTTCTTT. The encoded protein is CAIVTRRQGMNTEAFF.

V usage is TRBV27 and J usage is TRBJ1-2; the D gene is possibly TRBD1 (6 bases). V was pared by 2 bases and J by 2 bases, with 9 bases between. Germline CDR1 is MNHEY and CDR2 is SMNVEV (reference sequence). The CDR3 covers 14 residues. CDR3 region: CASSLRGTNYGYTF. CDR3 nucleotides: TGTGCCAGCAGTTTAAGGGGGACGAACTATGGCTACACCTTC.

The chain combines TRBV2 with TRBJ1-2; the match to TRBD1 covers 10 bases. There are 13 residues in the CDR3. Unmatched junction bases numbered 3, after V lost 6 bases and J lost 5 bases. Germline CDR1 is SNHLY and CDR2 is FYNNEI. The DNA of the CDR3 is TGTGCCAGCAGCGTGGGACAGGGGTATGGCTACACCTTC. Residues: CASSVGQGYGYTF.

The J gene is TRBJ1-5, the V gene TRBV5-1; tentative D call: TRBD1 (6 bases). The CDR3 loop spans 14 amino acids. V lost 2 bases and J lost 6, with 12 bases in between. Germline V CDR1 and CDR2: SGHRS, YFSETQ. The CDR3 nucleotides read TGCGCCAGCAGCTTACAGGGAGCGAGTCAGCCCCAGCATTTT. It codes for CASSLQGASQPQHF.

V and J are TRBV10-3 and TRBJ2-5; a weak D match, TRBD2 (7 bases). Trimming stripped 3 bases from V and 2 bases from J, with 13 bases between. The CDR3 is 15 amino acids. Germline loops: CDR1 ENHRY, CDR2 SYGVKD. The CDR3 DNA is TGTGCCATCAGTGATAGGGGGGGGAAGCAAGAGACCCAGTACTTC. It encodes CAISDRGGKQETQYF.

The chain combines TRBV6-6 with TRBJ1-2; a weak D match, TRBD1 (5 bases). From germline, CDR1 is MNHNY and CDR2 SVGAGI (reference sequence). Trimming took 6 bases from V and 6 from J, leaving 11 bases between them. CDR3 length: 12 residues. The DNA for the CDR3 is TGTGCCAGCAGACAGGCGTCGGATGGCTACACCTTC. Translation gives CASRQASDGYTF.

This clone was observed a handful of times. This rearrangement joins TRBV6-1 to TRBJ1-2, with 8 bases fitting TRBD1. This CDR3 contains 13 residues. CDR1 is MNHNS, CDR2 SASEGT, per germline. The junction had 10 bases not matched to a gene; V was cut back by 2 bases and J by 14 bases. The CDR3 loop reads CASSELMGQARTF. The DNA for the CDR3 is TGTGCCAGCAGTGAATTAATGGGACAGGCAAGGACCTTC.

This clone occurred once. This chain joins TRBV6-1 and TRBJ2-7, with D possibly TRBD2 on 5 matching bases. Germline CDR1 MNHNS, CDR2 SASEGT. Trimming stripped 6 bases from V and 2 bases from J, with 11 bases between. There are 13 residues in the CDR3. This CDR3 reads CASRADGTYEQYF. Here the CDR3 DNA reads TGTGCCAGCAGGGCGGACGGGACCTACGAGCAGTACTTC.